The sequence of this TCR beta chain was determined in a study of CXCR3-negative and CXCR3-positive naive CD8 T cells. CDR1 is SGHAT, CDR2 FQNNGV, per germline. This CDR3 spans 12 amino acids. Details on this clonotype: The antigen is unknown.

The libraries of TRB cDNA were constructed through 5' RACE using UMI labels. TCRdb reanalyzed the 5' RACE reads and collapses them to one entry per CDR3 protein, without DNA. The sample spans tens of thousands of distinct CDR3 sequences; the ten largest clones claim around 4.8%. General study findings and limits: TRB CDR3s of CXCR3-positive naive cells were more hydrophobic than those of CXCR3-negative naive cells. Whereas both naive subsets had comparably high diversity, memory CD8+ cells had much lower diversity.

The material sequenced was naive CXCR3+ CD8+ T cells from blood. The sample's subset: CD45RO-CCR7+CD27+CD95- naive CD8+ T cells expressing CXCR3 (TNR3+). J is TRBJ1-3 and V is TRBV11-2. This clonotype was sampled from a human donor in good health. Some clones in this sample may be carry-over from other donors' samples. CDR3: CASRQLGTTIYF.